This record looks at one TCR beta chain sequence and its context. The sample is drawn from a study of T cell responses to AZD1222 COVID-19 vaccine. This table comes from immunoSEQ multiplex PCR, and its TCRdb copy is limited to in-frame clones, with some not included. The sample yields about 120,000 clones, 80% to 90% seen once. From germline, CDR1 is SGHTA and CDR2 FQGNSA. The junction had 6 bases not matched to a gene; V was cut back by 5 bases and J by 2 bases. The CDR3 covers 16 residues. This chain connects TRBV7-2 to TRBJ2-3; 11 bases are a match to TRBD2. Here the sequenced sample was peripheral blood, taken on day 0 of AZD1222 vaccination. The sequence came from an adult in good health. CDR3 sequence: CASSAGTSGNTDTQYF. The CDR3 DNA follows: TGTGCCAGCAGCGCCGGGACTAGCGGAAACACAGATACGCAGTATTTT. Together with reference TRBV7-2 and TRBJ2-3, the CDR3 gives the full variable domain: GAGVSQSPSNKVTEKGKDVELRCDPISGHTALYWYRQSLGQGLEFLIYFQGNSAPDKSGLPSDRFSAERTGGSVSTLTIQRTQQEDSAVYLCASSAGTSGNTDTQYFGPGTRLTVL.